The present T cell receptor (beta chain) was sequenced within a study of T cells in Graves' hyperthyroidism and ophthalmopathy (dated by TCRdb to the late 2010s). The study in broad terms: Peripheral blood samples were taken at initial diagnosis, before any treatment was given. TCR V-J signatures able to tell the groups apart were searched for in a discovery cohort of 100 patients, of whom over 40 had Graves' ophthalmopathy and more than 55 had stable Graves' hyperthyroidism. Prospective prediction of ophthalmopathy was tested in an independent validation cohort of 18 to 20 hyperthyroidism patients and 17 patients who later progressed to ophthalmopathy. The 90 to 100 discovery patients were randomly split 7:3 into training and test sets. In addition, the study compared T-cell repertoires in thyroid tissue and in blood from several Graves' hyperthyroidism patients. Once sampling was done, hyperthyroidism patients were given methimazole at a starting dose of 30 mg daily, whereas ophthalmopathy patients were given high-dose intravenous methylprednisolone. The paper describes TCR Vbeta CDR3 sequencing of about 140 peripheral blood samples, made up of fewer than 50 ophthalmopathy patients, around 73 hyperthyroidism patients and some 17 progressor patients.

Moderately to severely active disease, a Clinical Activity Score of at least 3, a NOSPECS grade of at least 4, and a duration under 3 months were present in ophthalmopathy patients. Any patient with an uncontrolled infection, another autoimmune disease, pregnancy or lactation was excluded. Diagnoses were based on clinical symptoms, serum thyroxine and TRAb, thyroid ultrasound and orbital computed tomography. Ficoll-Paque density gradient centrifugation was used to isolate PBMCs from 9.5 to 10 ml of fresh peripheral blood. Total RNA was extracted with Trizol reagent, and quality was checked on an Agilent 2100 Bioanalyzer. From the cysteine through the phenylalanine, the CDR3 covers 14 amino acids. Of the read, only the CDR3 DNA is kept; its 42 bases are in frame from base 1. Trimming takes 2 bases from V and 0 bases from J, and the germline ends sit 7 bases apart. CDR1 and CDR2 are drawn from the germline V gene: MNHEY, SVGEGT.

Comment on this clonotype: Its antigen remains undetermined. No per-base quality is available; no much larger clone lies one base away.

The investigation overall reported the following: Most expanded thyroid clonotypes (frequency above 0.001) were also detected in blood, suggesting blood repertoires may reflect thyroid immune responses. Ophthalmopathy was separated from stable hyperthyroidism by a 13 V-J signature model, with 85% to 90% sensitivity and just over 81% specificity obtained in cross-validation and 80%/75% obtained in testing. In validation, the model predicted progression to ophthalmopathy with approximately 69% sensitivity and roughly 72% specificity, a median of 6.5 months before onset. No statistical method was used to set the sample size in advance, and investigators knew the group allocation.

TCR beta CDR3 regions were amplified from RNA transcripts. For the first round of RT-PCR on the TCR CDR3, the HTBI primer set was used together with the Qiagen OneStep RT-PCR kit. The libraries were constructed in a second round of multiplex PCR and then size-selected and purified. Libraries were sequenced paired-end with 100 bp reads on an Illumina HiSeq2000. As for the authors' bioinformatics: SOAPnuke was used to process the raw data, with reads discarded if the reads contained adapters or uncalled bases, had a mean Phred below 15, or lacked an exact constant-primer or identifier match. COPE v1.2.5 was used to merge high-quality paired reads, and clonotypes were defined as unique nucleotide sequences. MiTCR v1.1 was used to align the clonotypes against IMGT TRBV, TRBD and TRBJ reference segments. The analysis included only V-J combinations with a frequency above 0.0001, which together covered about 99% of the repertoires. A TCS score was defined as the ratio between F50 (clonal expansion) and ExV (chaos), using BLOSUM62-based TCRdist between CDR3 peptides within each V-J. Welch's t-statistics and random forest reduced just over 500 V-J features to 13, which were used in a naive Bayes classifier (R e1071). The public sequencing data were trimmed at Q25 with fastp and processed into clonotypes with MiXCR by TCRdb, which kept only in-frame beta chains. Rows with a matching CDR3 protein are joined into one entry that keeps the most common DNA and genes. The V and J calls here are based on TCRdb, not the publication. The table for this sample lists 500,000 to 600,000 distinct CDR3 sequences; roughly 21% of them were counted only once. The top ten hold approximately 50% of the sample.

The TCR was taken from a man aged 35-49 years with Graves' ophthalmopathy. The rearrangement combines TRBV6-2 or TRBV6-3 with TRBJ1-1, with no reliable assignment of the D segment. Sequenced input: blood. The CDR3 region reads CASSYGVLNTEAFF. The DNA sequence is given as TGTGCCAGCAGTTACGGAGTCTTGAACACTGAAGCTTTCTTT.